A single TCR beta chain is shown here with its context. Its antigen remains unidentified. The data were obtained in a study of T-cell memory formation after mild COVID-19. Across the study: TCR clusters showed largely donor specificity. Findings and limits, study-wide: Shrinking CD4+ clones were chiefly CM and EM; CD8+ ones were chiefly EMRA. Cross-reactive memory seemingly joined, as some responding clones were found in pre-infection memory.

After 5'RACE with constant-segment primers, TCR alpha and TCR beta cDNA libraries carrying sample barcodes and UMIs were obtained. TCRdb recomputed calls from the 5' RACE reads with MiXCR, one row per CDR3 protein. The table includes around 530,000 distinct CDR3 sequences, less than 25% detected once. Material: PBMCs or a T cell subset sorted from them (not recorded which). This sequence was found in an adult woman who had mild COVID-19 (a few samples of this study predate the infection). Cell type and time point are not known.

This CDR3 reads CAWSGTGHGLGELFF. CDR3 DNA: TGTGCCTGGAGTGGAACGGGACATGGCCTCGGGGAGCTGTTTTTT. The rearrangement joins TRBV30 to TRBJ2-2; tentative D call: TRBD1 (6 bases). Germline V gene data show CDR1 as GTSNPN and CDR2 as SVGIG (reference sequence). This CDR3 contains 15 residues. Deletions cut 1 base from V and 7 bases from J, with 16 bases between. The full variable domain, with the rest looked up from reference TRBV30 and TRBJ2-2, is SQTIHQWPATLVQPVGSPLSLECTVEGTSNPNLYWYRQAAGRGLQLLFYSVGIGQISSEVPQNLSASRPQDRQFILSSKKLLLSDSGFYLCAWSGTGHGLGELFFGEGSRLTVL.